The clone carrying this T cell receptor beta chain has more than one count but fewer than ten. Its antigen is as yet unknown. The authors prepared the TCRbeta library with unique molecular identifiers. One entry per CDR3 protein results from TCRdb running MiXCR on the PCR reads. The repertoire consists of 97,000 or so distinct CDR3 sequences, with about 6% occurring once and the leading ten covering more than 5.5%. These data are taken from a study of T-cell reconstitution after alpha-beta-depleted transplantation in children. Regarding the study as a whole: When one year had passed after transplant, most T-cell counts and diversity came from newly produced T cells.

The length of the CDR3 is 15 residues. After removal of 6 bases from V and 3 bases from J, the junction contained 7 bases not matched to a gene. Germline assignment: CDR1 DFQATT and CDR2 SNEGSKA (reference sequence). The V and J genes are TRBV20-1 and TRBJ2-3; the match to TRBD2 covers 12 bases. This TCR came from a female patient aged 2 to 10 who had a stem cell transplant for Fanconi anemia, so the T cells may come from the graft donor. The material was PBMCs, mostly from graft donor cells, obtained 60 days after TCRalphabeta/CD19-depleted stem cell transplant. DNA of the CDR3: TGCAGTGCCCGACTAGCGGGAGTTAGGACAGATACGCAGTATTTT. Translated: CSARLAGVRTDTQYF.